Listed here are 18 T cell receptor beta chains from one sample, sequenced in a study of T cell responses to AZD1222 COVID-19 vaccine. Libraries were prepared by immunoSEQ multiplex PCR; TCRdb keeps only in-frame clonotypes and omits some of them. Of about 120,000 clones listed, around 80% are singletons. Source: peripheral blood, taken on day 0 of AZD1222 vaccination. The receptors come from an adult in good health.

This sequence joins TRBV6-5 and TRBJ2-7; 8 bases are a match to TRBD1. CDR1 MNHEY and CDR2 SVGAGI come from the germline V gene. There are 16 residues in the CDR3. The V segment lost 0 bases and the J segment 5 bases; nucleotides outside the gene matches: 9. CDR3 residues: CASSYSTGTGQNEQYF. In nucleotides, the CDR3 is TGTGCCAGCAGTTACTCGACCGGGACAGGACAGAACGAGCAGTACTTC.

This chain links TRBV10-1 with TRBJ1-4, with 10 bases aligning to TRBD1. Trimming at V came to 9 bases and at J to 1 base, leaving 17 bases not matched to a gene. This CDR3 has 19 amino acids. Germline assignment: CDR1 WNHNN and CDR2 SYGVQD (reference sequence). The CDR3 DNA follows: TGCGCCAGGCTCCCACGGGACAGGGGAATCGTGGAAACTAATGAAAAACTGTTTTTT. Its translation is CARLPRDRGIVETNEKLFF.

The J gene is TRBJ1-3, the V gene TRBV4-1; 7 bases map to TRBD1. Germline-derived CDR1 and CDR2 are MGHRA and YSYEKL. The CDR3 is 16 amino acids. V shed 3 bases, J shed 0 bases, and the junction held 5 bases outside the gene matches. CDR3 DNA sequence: TGCGCCAGCAGCCAGTCGAACAGGGGCTCTGGAAACACCATATATTTT. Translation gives CASSQSNRGSGNTIYF.

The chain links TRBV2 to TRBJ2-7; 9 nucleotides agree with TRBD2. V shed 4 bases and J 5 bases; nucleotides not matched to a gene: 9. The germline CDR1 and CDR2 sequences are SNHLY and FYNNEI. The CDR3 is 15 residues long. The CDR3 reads CASSGFPAGGNEQYF. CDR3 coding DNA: TGTGCCAGCAGTGGCTTTCCAGCGGGGGGCAACGAGCAGTACTTC.

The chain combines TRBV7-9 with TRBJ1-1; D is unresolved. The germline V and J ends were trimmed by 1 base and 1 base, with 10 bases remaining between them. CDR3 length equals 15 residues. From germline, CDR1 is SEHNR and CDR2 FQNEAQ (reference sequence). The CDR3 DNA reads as TGTGCCAGCAGCTTAGTAGGCAGAGGGAACACTGAAGCTTTCTTT. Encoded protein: CASSLVGRGNTEAFF.

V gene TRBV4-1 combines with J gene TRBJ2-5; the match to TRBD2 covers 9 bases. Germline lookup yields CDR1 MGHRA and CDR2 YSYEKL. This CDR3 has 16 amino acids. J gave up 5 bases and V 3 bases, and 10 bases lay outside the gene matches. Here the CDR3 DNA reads TGCGCCAGCAGCCACCCGCCGGGACTAGCACTGGAGACCCAGTACTTC. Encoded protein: CASSHPPGLALETQYF.

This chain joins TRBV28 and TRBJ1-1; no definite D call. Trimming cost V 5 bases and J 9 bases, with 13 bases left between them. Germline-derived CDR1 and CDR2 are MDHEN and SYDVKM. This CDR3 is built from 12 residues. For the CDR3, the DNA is TGTGCCAGCAGTCCCGACGGAACGAAAGCTTTCTTT. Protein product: CASSPDGTKAFF.

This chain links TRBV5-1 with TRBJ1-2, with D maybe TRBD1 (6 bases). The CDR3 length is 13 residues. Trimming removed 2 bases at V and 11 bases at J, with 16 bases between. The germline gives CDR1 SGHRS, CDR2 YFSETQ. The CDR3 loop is CASSLSAGESYTF. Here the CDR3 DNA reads TGCGCCAGCAGCTTATCGGCAGGGGAAAGTTACACCTTC. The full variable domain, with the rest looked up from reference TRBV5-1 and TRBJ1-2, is KAGVTQTPRYLIKTRGQQVTLSCSPISGHRSVSWYQQTPGQGLQFLFEYFSETQRNKGNFPGRFSGRQFSNSRSEMNVSTLELGDSALYLCASSLSAGESYTFGSGTRLTVV.

CDR3 loop: CASSLNYYGYTF. Written as DNA, the CDR3 is TGTGCCAGCAGCTTGAATTACTATGGCTACACCTTC. The chain recombines TRBV5-4 with TRBJ1-2; D remains unclear. Germline V gene lookup returns CDR1 SGHNT and CDR2 YYREEE (reference sequence). V lost 1 base and J 3 bases, leaving 4 bases between the germline ends. The CDR3 is made up of 12 amino acids.

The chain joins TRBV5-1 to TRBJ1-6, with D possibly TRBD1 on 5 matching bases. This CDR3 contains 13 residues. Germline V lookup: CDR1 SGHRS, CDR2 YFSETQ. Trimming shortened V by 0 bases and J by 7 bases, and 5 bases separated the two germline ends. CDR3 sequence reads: CASSLGGNSPLHF. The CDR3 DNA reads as TGCGCCAGCAGCTTGGGGGGGAATTCACCCCTCCACTTT.

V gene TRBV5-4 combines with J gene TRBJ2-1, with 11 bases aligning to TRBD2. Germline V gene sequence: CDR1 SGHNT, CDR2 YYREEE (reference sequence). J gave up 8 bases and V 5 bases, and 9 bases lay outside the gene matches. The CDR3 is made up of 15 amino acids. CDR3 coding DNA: TGTGCCAGCAGTGCCGGAACTAGCGGGAGCGATGAGCAGTTCTTC. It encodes CASSAGTSGSDEQFF.

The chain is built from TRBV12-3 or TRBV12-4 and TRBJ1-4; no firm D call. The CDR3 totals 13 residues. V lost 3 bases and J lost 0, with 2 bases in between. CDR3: CASSLSTNEKLFF. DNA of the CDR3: TGTGCCAGCAGTTTGTCAACTAATGAAAAACTGTTTTTT.

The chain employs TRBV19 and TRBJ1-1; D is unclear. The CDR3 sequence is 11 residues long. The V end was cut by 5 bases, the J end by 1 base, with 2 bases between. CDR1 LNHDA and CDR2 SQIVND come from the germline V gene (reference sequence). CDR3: CASSSNTEAFF. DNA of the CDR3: TGTGCCAGTAGTTCGAACACTGAAGCTTTCTTT.

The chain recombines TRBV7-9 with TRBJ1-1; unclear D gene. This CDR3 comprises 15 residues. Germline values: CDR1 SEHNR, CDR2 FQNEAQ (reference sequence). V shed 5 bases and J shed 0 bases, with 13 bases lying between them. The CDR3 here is CASSQYGRLNTEAFF. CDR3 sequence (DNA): TGTGCCAGCAGCCAATACGGACGGTTGAACACTGAAGCTTTCTTT.

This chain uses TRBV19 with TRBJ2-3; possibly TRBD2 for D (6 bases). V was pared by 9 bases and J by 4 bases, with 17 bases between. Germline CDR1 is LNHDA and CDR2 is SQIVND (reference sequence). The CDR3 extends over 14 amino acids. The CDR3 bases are TGTGCCAGCCGACCGGGGGAATGGGCAGATACGCAGTATTTT. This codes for CASRPGEWADTQYF.

CDR3 sequence: CASSLVPGQEYEQFF. Here the CDR3 DNA reads TGCGCCAGCAGCTTGGTTCCGGGACAGGAATATGAGCAGTTCTTC. The gene calls are TRBV5-1 and TRBJ2-1; 8 bases match TRBD1. The CDR3 has 15 amino acids. J lost 8 bases, V lost 0 bases, and 7 bases had no gene match. Germline-derived CDR1 and CDR2 are SGHRS and YFSETQ.

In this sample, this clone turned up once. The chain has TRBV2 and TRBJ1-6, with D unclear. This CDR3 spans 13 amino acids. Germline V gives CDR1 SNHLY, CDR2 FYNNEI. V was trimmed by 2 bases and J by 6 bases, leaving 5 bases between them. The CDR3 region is CASSEQVNSPLHF. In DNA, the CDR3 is TGTGCCAGCAGTGAACAGGTTAATTCACCCCTCCACTTT.

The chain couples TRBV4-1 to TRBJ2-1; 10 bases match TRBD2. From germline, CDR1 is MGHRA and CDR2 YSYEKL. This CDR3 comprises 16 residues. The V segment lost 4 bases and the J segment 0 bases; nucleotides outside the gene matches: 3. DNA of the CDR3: TGCGCCAGCAGCCGCCTAGCGGGGGACTCCTACAATGAGCAGTTCTTC. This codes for CASSRLAGDSYNEQFF.